Below are 27 T cell receptor beta chains sequenced from a single sample in a study of cytomegalovirus exposure and HLA in healthy donors. In the PCR, 60 Vbeta and 13 Jbeta primers were used. Method: immunoSEQ multiplex PCR; TCRdb's copy keeps in-frame clones and lacks some. The table includes roughly 110,000 clones, 60% to 80% detected once. The sequencing input was PBMCs. The receptors shown here come from a human donor in good health.

The chain uses TRBV19 and TRBJ1-5; D is perhaps TRBD1 (5 bases). Germline-derived CDR1 and CDR2 are LNHDA and SQIVND (reference sequence). CDR3 size: 15 residues. The ends were cut back, 7 bases at V and 5 bases at J, with 18 bases in the middle. Here the CDR3 DNA reads TGTGCCAGTATCAACTCGGGGGGGAGCGATCAGCCCCAGCATTTT. Encoded protein: CASINSGGSDQPQHF.

This chain links TRBV28 with TRBJ2-1; 8 bases line up with TRBD2. Germline CDR1 is MDHEN and CDR2 is SYDVKM. The junction had 4 bases not matched to a gene; V was cut back by 5 bases and J by 7 bases. The CDR3 length is 13 residues. The CDR3, as DNA: TGTGCCAGCAGTCGGGGGGGGGTAAATGAGCAGTTCTTC. Protein sequence: CASSRGGVNEQFF.

The V call is TRBV6-6, the J call TRBJ2-7; 13 nucleotides line up with TRBD2. Looked up from germline, CDR1 is MNHNY and CDR2 is SVGAGI (reference sequence). V lost 6 bases to trimming and J lost 7 bases; unmatched junction nucleotides: 6. This CDR3 spans 14 amino acids. CDR3 coding DNA: TGTGCCAGCAGCCTCGAGGGACTAGCGGGGGAGCAGTACTTC. Translation: CASSLEGLAGEQYF.

This clone was detected only a few times. The V call is TRBV7-9, the J call TRBJ2-6, with TRBD1 identical over 11 bases. The germline V gene has CDR1 SEHNR and CDR2 FQNEAQ (reference sequence). There are 16 residues in the CDR3. The trim removed 3 bases at V and 12 bases at J, leaving 10 bases unmatched. This chain's CDR3 is CASSFLTTGTGGVLTF. CDR3 nucleotides: TGTGCCAGCAGCTTTTTGACGACCGGGACAGGGGGCGTCCTGACTTTC.

V is TRBV5-8 and J is TRBJ2-1; TRBD2 aligns across 7 bases. CDR1 SGHTS and CDR2 YDEGEE come from the germline V gene. J was trimmed by 8 bases and V by 6 bases; bases with no gene match: 17. The CDR3 loop spans 16 amino acids. The CDR3, as DNA: TGTGCCAGCACCCCAGAGGGAGGGCCCGGTGTATATGAGCAGTTCTTC. It encodes CASTPEGGPGVYEQFF.

The J gene is TRBJ1-4, the V gene TRBV6-1; 9 bases map to TRBD1. Germline values: CDR1 MNHNS, CDR2 SASEGT. V was pared by 8 bases and J by 6 bases, with 7 bases of the junction left unmatched. The CDR3 covers 14 residues. CDR3 nucleotide sequence: TGTGCCAGCTCGCTAGGGACAGGGTATGAAAAACTGTTTTTT. Residues: CASSLGTGYEKLFF.

A single count supports this clone. This sequence joins TRBV7-9 and TRBJ1-2; no reliable D call. CDR1 SEHNR and CDR2 FQNEAQ come from the germline V gene (reference sequence). V was pared by 5 bases and J by 4 bases, with 11 bases between. This CDR3 has 13 residues. This chain's CDR3 is CASSPAGFYGYTF. The CDR3 DNA reads TGTGCCAGCAGCCCGGCGGGGTTCTATGGCTACACCTTC.

J is TRBJ2-4 and V is TRBV2; D is uncertain. Trimming took off 3 bases at V and 0 bases at J, with 6 bases between the two ends. Germline lookup yields CDR1 SNHLY and CDR2 FYNNEI. The CDR3 sequence is 14 residues long. DNA for the CDR3: TGTGCCAGCAGTGACTACCTAGCCAAAAACATTCAGTACTTC. This encodes CASSDYLAKNIQYF.

The chain has TRBV2 and TRBJ2-3; D call uncertain. V was trimmed by 1 base and J by 5 bases, leaving 4 bases between them. The CDR3 sequence is 12 residues long. The germline V gene has CDR1 SNHLY and CDR2 FYNNEI. CDR3 sequence: CASSEGVDTQYF. CDR3 nucleotide sequence: TGTGCCAGCAGTGAAGGCGTAGATACGCAGTATTTT.

The chain combines TRBV28 with TRBJ2-7, with TRBD1 matching 7 bases. The CDR3 contains 15 residues. J gave up 5 bases and V 6 bases, and 13 bases lay outside the gene matches. Germline lookup yields CDR1 MDHEN and CDR2 SYDVKM. CDR3 sequence reads: CASSSGGDRVNEQYF. The CDR3 DNA reads TGTGCCAGCAGCTCCGGCGGAGACAGGGTCAACGAGCAGTACTTC.

As concerns this clone: Other DNA sequences from this sample encode an identical CDR3 as well. CDR3 loop: CASSERRGRTEAFF. CDR3 in DNA: TGTGCCAGCAGTGAAAGAAGGGGTCGGACTGAAGCTTTCTTT. This rearrangement joins TRBV2 to TRBJ1-1; weak D call: TRBD1 (5 bases). The CDR3 is made up of 14 amino acids. Germline CDR1 is SNHLY and CDR2 is FYNNEI. The V end lost 2 bases, the J end lost 5 bases, and 12 bases lay between the germline ends.

The chain is built from TRBV29-1 and TRBJ1-3; 8 nucleotides match TRBD1. The germline CDR1 and CDR2 sequences are SQVTM and ANQGSEA. The CDR3 totals 14 residues. V lost 3 bases, J lost 8 bases, and 9 bases stayed unmatched. CDR3 nucleotides: TGCAGCGTTGATCGCGGAGGGACAGGTGACACCATATATTTT. It encodes CSVDRGGTGDTIYF.

CDR3 region: CASSTLPVWGQGGYGYTF. For the CDR3, the DNA is TGTGCCAGCAGCACCCTCCCGGTCTGGGGACAGGGGGGATATGGCTACACCTTC. The chain recombines TRBV7-9 with TRBJ1-2; the match to TRBD1 covers 11 bases. Germline trimming cut 5 bases from V and 5 bases from J; bases unmatched to any gene: 16. The CDR3 runs 18 residues. CDR1 and CDR2 from the germline V gene are SEHNR and FQNEAQ (reference sequence). The full variable domain, in which reference TRBV7-9 and TRBJ1-2 provide the parts outside the CDR3, is DTGVSQNPRHKITKRGQNVTFRCDPISEHNRLYWYRQTLGQGPEFLTYFQNEAQLEKSRLLSDRFSAERPKGSFSTLEIQRTEQGDSAMYLCASSTLPVWGQGGYGYTFGSGTRLTVV.

This chain joins TRBV4-2 and TRBJ1-3; 9 bases fit TRBD1. The CDR3 covers 16 residues. Losses at the gene ends were 1 base for V and 0 bases for J; bases not matched to a gene: 1. Per germline, CDR1 LGHNA and CDR2 YNFKEQ. Here the CDR3 DNA reads TGTGCCAGCAGCCAAGGGGACAGGGACTCTGGAAACACCATATATTTT. It yields the protein CASSQGDRDSGNTIYF.

The chain combines TRBV18 with TRBJ2-7; the match to TRBD2 covers 7 bases. This CDR3 is built from 13 residues. Germline CDR1 KGHSH, CDR2 LQKENI. With 3 bases clipped from V and 5 bases from J, the junction kept 4 bases outside the gene matches. The CDR3 is CASSPSGKDEQYF. CDR3 nucleotides: TGTGCCAGCTCACCCAGCGGGAAGGACGAGCAGTACTTC.

This sequence joins TRBV5-1 and TRBJ2-7; D possibly corresponds to TRBD2 (6 bases). Trimming removed 0 bases at V and 7 bases at J, with 17 bases between. This CDR3 comprises 15 residues. The V gene's germline CDR1 is SGHRS and CDR2 YFSETQ. CDR3 sequence (DNA): TGCGCCAGCAGCTTGGAGACCCCGGGGGTAGGAGAGCAGTACTTC. It encodes CASSLETPGVGEQYF.

Only a few counts were recorded for this clone. V gene TRBV6-5 combines with J gene TRBJ2-2, with a possible D match to TRBD1 (6 bases). This CDR3 region has 14 residues. CDR1 is MNHEY, CDR2 SVGAGI, per germline. Trimming removed 1 base at V and 3 bases at J, with 6 bases between. This CDR3 is CASSYYRDTGELFF. The CDR3 bases are TGTGCCAGCAGTTACTACAGGGACACCGGGGAGCTGTTTTTT.

This clone turned up a few times. This chain uses TRBV27 with TRBJ1-6; the match to TRBD1 covers 9 bases. The germline V gene encodes CDR1 MNHEY and CDR2 SMNVEV (reference sequence). After removal of 2 bases from V and 7 bases from J, the junction contained 6 bases not matched to a gene. This CDR3 is built from 16 residues. The CDR3: CASSLTQGARNSPLHF. The CDR3 DNA is TGTGCCAGCAGTTTAACACAGGGGGCGAGGAATTCACCCCTCCACTTT.

This rearrangement joins TRBV4-2 to TRBJ2-2; 7 bases agree with TRBD2. J lost 2 bases, V lost 1 base, and 4 bases had no gene match. The CDR3 is 16 residues long. Germline V CDR1 and CDR2: LGHNA, YNFKEQ. CDR3 in amino acids: CASSQGAGINTGELFF. Written as DNA, the CDR3 is TGTGCCAGCAGCCAAGGAGCGGGGATAAACACCGGGGAGCTGTTTTTT.

The chain links TRBV5-6 to TRBJ1-5, with TRBD1 as a possible D gene (5 bases). The CDR3 loop spans 14 amino acids. Between the trimmed V and J ends, which lost 4 bases and 6 bases, there was a span of 14 bases. CDR1 SGHDT and CDR2 YYEEEE come from the germline V gene. CDR3 residues: CASSTLRDRQPQHF. The CDR3 DNA follows: TGTGCCAGCAGCACACTCAGGGATCGTCAGCCCCAGCATTTT.

The chain joins TRBV6-6 to TRBJ2-5; tentatively, D is TRBD1 (6 bases). Between the trimmed V and J ends, which lost 5 bases and 3 bases, there was a span of 19 bases. The CDR3 has 16 residues. The V gene's germline CDR1 is MNHNY and CDR2 SVGAGI (reference sequence). CDR3 in amino acids: CASSTRTGTRKETQYF. DNA of the CDR3: TGTGCCAGCAGTACCCGAACCGGGACACGAAAAGAGACCCAGTACTTC.

This clone was observed a handful of times. The genes are TRBV6-1 and TRBJ2-7, with D maybe TRBD2 (5 bases). The V end was cut by 11 bases, the J end by 3 bases, with 14 bases between. The CDR3 has 12 amino acids. Germline-derived CDR1 and CDR2 are MNHNS and SASEGT. The CDR3 DNA reads TGTGCCCACTCGTCGGGGATCTACGAGCAGTACTTC. Its translation: CAHSSGIYEQYF.

In its sample, this clone was seen a few times. The chain has TRBV10-1 and TRBJ2-2; TRBD1 might be the D (5 bases). V lost 2 bases and J 4 bases, leaving 17 bases between the germline ends. Germline lookup yields CDR1 WNHNN and CDR2 SYGVQD (reference sequence). This CDR3 has 17 residues. The DNA of the CDR3 is TGCGCCAGCAGTGAGATCGGTCAGGGATTAGGCACCGGGGAGCTGTTTTTT. Protein product: CASSEIGQGLGTGELFF.

This chain connects TRBV2 to TRBJ2-5; 7 bases are shared with TRBD1. Germline lookup yields CDR1 SNHLY and CDR2 FYNNEI. Trimming removed 4 bases from V and 2 bases from J; junction bases left unmatched: 10. This CDR3 comprises 16 residues. This CDR3 is CASSGPDRDLQETQYF. CDR3 DNA sequence: TGTGCCAGCAGTGGGCCCGACAGGGACCTACAAGAGACCCAGTACTTC. The whole variable domain, filled in from reference TRBV2 and TRBJ2-5, reads EPEVTQTPSHQVTQMGQEVILRCVPISNHLYFYWYRQILGQKVEFLVSFYNNEISEKSEIFDDQFSVERPDGSNFTLKIRSTKLEDSAMYFCASSGPDRDLQETQYFGPGTRLLVL.

This sequence joins TRBV4-2 and TRBJ2-5, with D perhaps matching TRBD1 (7 bases). From germline, CDR1 is LGHNA and CDR2 YNFKEQ. The V gene lost 9 bases and the J gene lost 3 bases, with 14 bases spanning the gap. The CDR3 consists of 13 residues. CDR3 nucleotide sequence: TGTGCCAGTAGCGGACAGGTGGAAGAGACCCAGTACTTC. Protein sequence: CASSGQVEETQYF.

This sequence joins TRBV7-2 and TRBJ2-7, with D uncertain. CDR3 size: 13 residues. V shed 5 bases and J shed 3 bases, with 11 bases lying between them. Germline CDR1 is SGHTA and CDR2 is FQGNSA. This CDR3 reads CASSRGLGYEQYF. As DNA, the CDR3 is TGTGCCAGCAGCCGTGGGCTTGGCTACGAGCAGTACTTC. Full variable domain (missing parts from reference TRBV7-2 and TRBJ2-7): GAGVSQSPSNKVTEKGKDVELRCDPISGHTALYWYRQSLGQGLEFLIYFQGNSAPDKSGLPSDRFSAERTGGSVSTLTIQRTQQEDSAVYLCASSRGLGYEQYFGPGTRLTVT.

The rearrangement joins TRBV6-6 to TRBJ2-3; 9 bases fit TRBD2. The germline gives CDR1 MNHNY, CDR2 SVGAGI (reference sequence). V shed 7 bases and J 0 bases; nucleotides not matched to a gene: 5. The CDR3 totals 15 residues. In nucleotides, the CDR3 is TGTGCCAGCACCCGACTAGCGGCTAGCACAGATACGCAGTATTTT. It is translated as CASTRLAASTDTQYF.